The present entry profiles one TCR beta chain with its context. Its antigen remains unknown. Clones were read by immunoSEQ multiplex PCR, and TCRdb kept only the in-frame ones, dropping some. The sample records nearly 110,000 clones, under 95% being singletons. The data originate from a study of T cell responses to AZD1222 COVID-19 vaccine. Study details: Both about-4-week and about-12-week second-dose recipients were combined.

Per germline, CDR1 LGHDT and CDR2 YNNKEL (reference sequence). The CDR3 has 14 amino acids. The ends were cut back, 0 bases at V and 10 bases at J, with 15 bases in the middle. General study points: Unmutated variant regions are reportedly the target of nearly half of TCRs that are spike-specific. Repertoire sampling occurred only after the peak T cell response. Donor demographics were predominantly white British with a female majority; clonal diversity may be underestimated.

The chain has TRBV3-1 (or the pseudogene TRBV3-2) and TRBJ1-1, with D possibly TRBD1 on 5 matching bases. The sequence came from an adult in good health. Sequences were derived from peripheral blood, sampled on day 0 of AZD1222 vaccination. The CDR3 nucleotides are TGTGCCAGCAGCCAAGAAAGTATGGGAGGGACAGCTTTCTTT. Amino acids: CASSQESMGGTAFF.